This entry concerns a single T cell receptor beta chain. The data are from a study of blood T cell repertoires in COVID-19. TCRdb keeps only in-frame clones here, not all; method: immunoSEQ multiplex PCR. This table holds 150,000 or so clones, around 80% found once. The sequenced sample consisted of peripheral blood. The TCR was taken from a man in his 60s with active or convalescent COVID-19.

The CDR3 is CATSRVVRDSNSPLHF. The CDR3 bases are TGTGCCACCAGCAGAGTTGTGCGGGACAGCAATTCACCCCTCCACTTT. This chain connects TRBV15 to TRBJ1-6, with TRBD1 matching over 7 bases. Germline trimming cut 1 base from V and 7 bases from J; bases unmatched to any gene: 7. There are 16 residues in the CDR3. Germline CDR1 and CDR2: LNHNV and YYDKDF (reference sequence). The full variable domain, in which reference TRBV15 and TRBJ1-6 provide the parts outside the CDR3, is DAMVIQNPRYQVTQFGKPVTLSCSQTLNHNVMYWYQQKSSQAPKLLFHYYDKDFNNEADTPDNFQSRRPNTSFCFLDIRSPGLGDTAMYLCATSRVVRDSNSPLHFGNGTRLTVT.